The entry below describes one T cell receptor beta chain. The antigen remains undetermined. The entry originates in a study of cytomegalovirus exposure and HLA in healthy donors. General observations from the study: Immune exposure information available was restricted to CMV serostatus. The authors listed some 150 TCR beta chains as cytomegalovirus-associated.

13 Jbeta primers and 60 Vbeta primers were used for the PCR. As handled by the study authors: A later analysis counted about 80 million unique TCR beta chains, 9.5 million to 12 million shared. The method was immunoSEQ multiplex PCR; TCRdb's version includes in-frame clones alone and lacks a portion of them. V and J calls and clone size are given by that table; D and trimming were obtained from the DNA. Altogether about 200,000 clones are present, roughly 80% being singletons, with the ten largest covering around 1.7%. Regarding donors, all were healthy bone marrow donors. This sequence was found in a woman aged 18 to 35 in good health and CMV-seronegative. The material sequenced was PBMCs.

The CDR3 loop reads CASSNRNPNQPQHF. The DNA of the CDR3 is TGTGCCAGTAGTAACAGAAACCCCAATCAGCCCCAGCATTTT. The chain is built from TRBV19 and TRBJ1-5, with D unresolved. With 4 bases removed from V and 3 bases from J, the gap between germline ends came to 10 bases. Germline V lookup: CDR1 LNHDA, CDR2 SQIVND (reference sequence). The CDR3 loop spans 14 amino acids.